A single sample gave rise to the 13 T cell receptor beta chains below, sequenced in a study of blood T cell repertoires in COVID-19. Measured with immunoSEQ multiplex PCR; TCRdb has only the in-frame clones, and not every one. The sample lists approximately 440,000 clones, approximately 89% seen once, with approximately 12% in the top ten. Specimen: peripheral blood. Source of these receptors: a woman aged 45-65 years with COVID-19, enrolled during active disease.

Here the CDR3 reads CAIRPGQGEQEQFF. DNA of the CDR3: TGTGCCATCAGACCGGGACAGGGCGAACAAGAGCAGTTCTTC. This chain uses TRBV10-3 with TRBJ2-1; 9 nucleotides agree with TRBD1. CDR3 length equals 14 residues. With 6 bases clipped from V and 10 bases from J, the junction kept 10 bases outside the gene matches. The germline CDR1 and CDR2 sequences are ENHRY and SYGVKD.

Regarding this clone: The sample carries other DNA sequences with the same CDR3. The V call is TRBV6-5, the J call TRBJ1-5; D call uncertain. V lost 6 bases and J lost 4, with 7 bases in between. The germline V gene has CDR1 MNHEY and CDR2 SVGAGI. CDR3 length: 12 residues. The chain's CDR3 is CASRAGNQPQHF. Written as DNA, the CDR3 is TGTGCCAGCAGGGCCGGGAATCAGCCCCAGCATTTT.

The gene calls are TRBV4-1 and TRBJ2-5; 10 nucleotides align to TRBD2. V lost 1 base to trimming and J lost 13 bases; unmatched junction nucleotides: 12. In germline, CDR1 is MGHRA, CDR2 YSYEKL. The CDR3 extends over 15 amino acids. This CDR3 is CASSQVGASGGRRYF. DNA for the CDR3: TGCGCCAGCAGCCAAGTTGGGGCTAGCGGGGGCCGTCGGTACTTC.

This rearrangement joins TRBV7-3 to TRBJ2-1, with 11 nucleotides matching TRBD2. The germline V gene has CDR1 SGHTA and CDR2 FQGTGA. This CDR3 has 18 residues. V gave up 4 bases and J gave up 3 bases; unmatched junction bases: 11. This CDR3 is CASSSTPTSGGHYNEQFF. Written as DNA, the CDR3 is TGTGCCAGCAGCTCTACCCCCACTAGCGGGGGACACTACAATGAGCAGTTCTTC.

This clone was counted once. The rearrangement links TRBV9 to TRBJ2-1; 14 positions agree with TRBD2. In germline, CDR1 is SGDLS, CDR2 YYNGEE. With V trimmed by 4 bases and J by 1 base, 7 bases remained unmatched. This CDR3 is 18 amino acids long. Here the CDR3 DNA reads TGTGCCAGCAGCTCGGGACTAGCGGGGGAATTATCCTACAATGAGCAGTTCTTC. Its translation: CASSSGLAGELSYNEQFF.

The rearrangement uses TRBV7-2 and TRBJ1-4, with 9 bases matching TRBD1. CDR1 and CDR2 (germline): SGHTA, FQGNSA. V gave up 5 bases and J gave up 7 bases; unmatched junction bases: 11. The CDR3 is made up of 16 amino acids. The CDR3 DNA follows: TGTGCCAGCAGCGTAGGGACAGGGAGATTGGGTGAAAAACTGTTTTTT. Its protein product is CASSVGTGRLGEKLFF.

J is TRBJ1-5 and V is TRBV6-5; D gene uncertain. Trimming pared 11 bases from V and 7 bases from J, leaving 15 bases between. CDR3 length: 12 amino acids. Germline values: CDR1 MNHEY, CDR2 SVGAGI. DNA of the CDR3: TGTGCCGTGAGAACTCCGGGGCAGCCCCAGCATTTT. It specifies CAVRTPGQPQHF.

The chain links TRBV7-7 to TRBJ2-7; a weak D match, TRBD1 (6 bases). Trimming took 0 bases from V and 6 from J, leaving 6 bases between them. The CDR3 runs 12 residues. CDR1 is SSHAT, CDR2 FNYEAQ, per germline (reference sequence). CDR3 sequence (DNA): TGTGCCAGCAGCTTAGCAGGGGGCGAGCAGTACTTC. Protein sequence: CASSLAGGEQYF.

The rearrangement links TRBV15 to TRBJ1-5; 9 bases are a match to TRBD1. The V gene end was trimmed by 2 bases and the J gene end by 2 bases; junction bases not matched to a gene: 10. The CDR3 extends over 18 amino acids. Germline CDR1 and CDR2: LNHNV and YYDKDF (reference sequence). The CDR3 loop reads CATSRHSTGGVGNQPQHF. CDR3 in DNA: TGTGCCACCAGCAGACATTCAACAGGGGGCGTCGGCAATCAGCCCCAGCATTTT. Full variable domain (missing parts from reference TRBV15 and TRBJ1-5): DAMVIQNPRYQVTQFGKPVTLSCSQTLNHNVMYWYQQKSSQAPKLLFHYYDKDFNNEADTPDNFQSRRPNTSFCFLDIRSPGLGDTAMYLCATSRHSTGGVGNQPQHFGDGTRLSIL.

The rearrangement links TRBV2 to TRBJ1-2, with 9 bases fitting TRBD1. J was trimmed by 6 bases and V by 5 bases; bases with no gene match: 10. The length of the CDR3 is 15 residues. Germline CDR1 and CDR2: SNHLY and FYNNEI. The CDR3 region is CASSKRTGDGNGYTF. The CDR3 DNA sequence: TGTGCCAGCAGTAAAAGGACAGGGGATGGGAATGGCTACACCTTC. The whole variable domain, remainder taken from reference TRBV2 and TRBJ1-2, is EPEVTQTPSHQVTQMGQEVILRCVPISNHLYFYWYRQILGQKVEFLVSFYNNEISEKSEIFDDQFSVERPDGSNFTLKIRSTKLEDSAMYFCASSKRTGDGNGYTFGSGTRLTVV.

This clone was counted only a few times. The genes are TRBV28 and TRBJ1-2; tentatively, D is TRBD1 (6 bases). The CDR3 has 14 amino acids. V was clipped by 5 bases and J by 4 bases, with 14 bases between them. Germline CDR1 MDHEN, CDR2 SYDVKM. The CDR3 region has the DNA TGTGCCAGCAGTCCCACAGGGTCCCCCTATGGCTACACCTTC. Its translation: CASSPTGSPYGYTF.

CDR3 sequence: CSVGRDRDRGAFF. The CDR3 region has the DNA TGCAGCGTTGGCCGGGACCGGGACAGGGGAGCTTTCTTT. This rearrangement joins TRBV29-1 to TRBJ1-1, with 10 bases matching TRBD1. The CDR3 has 13 residues. Germline trimming cut 4 bases from V and 10 bases from J; bases unmatched to any gene: 9. Germline values: CDR1 SQVTM, CDR2 ANQGSEA.

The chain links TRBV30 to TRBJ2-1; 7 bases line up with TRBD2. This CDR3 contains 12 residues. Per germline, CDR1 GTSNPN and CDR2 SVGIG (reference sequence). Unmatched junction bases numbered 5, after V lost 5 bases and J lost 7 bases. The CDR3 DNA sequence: TGTGCCTGGTCAGGGAGGGTGAATGAGCAGTTCTTC. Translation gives CAWSGRVNEQFF.